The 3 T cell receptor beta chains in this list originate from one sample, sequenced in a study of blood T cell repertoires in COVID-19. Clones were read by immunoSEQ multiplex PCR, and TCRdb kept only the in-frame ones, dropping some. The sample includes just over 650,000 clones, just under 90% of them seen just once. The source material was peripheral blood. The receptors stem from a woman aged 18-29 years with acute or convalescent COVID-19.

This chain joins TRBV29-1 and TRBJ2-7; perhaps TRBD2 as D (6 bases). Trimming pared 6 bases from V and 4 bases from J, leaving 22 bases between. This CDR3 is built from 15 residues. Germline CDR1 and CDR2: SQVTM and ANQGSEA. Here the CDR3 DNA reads TGCAGCGTCCAAATCCGACAGCGGGCGCATTACGAGCAGTACTTC. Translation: CSVQIRQRAHYEQYF.

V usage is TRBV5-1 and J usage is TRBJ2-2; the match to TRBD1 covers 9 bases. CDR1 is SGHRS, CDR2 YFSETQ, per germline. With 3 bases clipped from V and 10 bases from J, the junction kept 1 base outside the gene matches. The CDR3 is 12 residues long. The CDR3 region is CASSWDRAELFF. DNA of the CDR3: TGCGCCAGCAGCTGGGACAGGGCGGAGCTGTTTTTT.

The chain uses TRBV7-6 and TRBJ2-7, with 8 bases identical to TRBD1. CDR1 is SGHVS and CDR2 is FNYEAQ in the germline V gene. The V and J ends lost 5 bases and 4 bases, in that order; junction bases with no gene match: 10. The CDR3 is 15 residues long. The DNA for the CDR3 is TGTGCCAGCAGCCTCGGGACAGGAGGACCTTACGAGCAGTACTTC. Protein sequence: CASSLGTGGPYEQYF.